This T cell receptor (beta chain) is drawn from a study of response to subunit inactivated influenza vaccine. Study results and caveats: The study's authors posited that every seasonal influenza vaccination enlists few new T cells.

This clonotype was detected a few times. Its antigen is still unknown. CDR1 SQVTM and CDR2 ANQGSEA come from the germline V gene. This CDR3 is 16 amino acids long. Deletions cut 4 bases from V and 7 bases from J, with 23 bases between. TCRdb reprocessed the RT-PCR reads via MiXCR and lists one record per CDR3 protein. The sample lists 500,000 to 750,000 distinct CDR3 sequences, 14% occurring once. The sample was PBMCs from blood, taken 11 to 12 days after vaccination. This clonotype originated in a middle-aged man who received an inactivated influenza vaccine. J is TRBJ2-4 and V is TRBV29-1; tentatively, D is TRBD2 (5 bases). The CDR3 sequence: CSVVLAVSGLENIQYF. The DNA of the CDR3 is TGCAGCGTTGTTCTAGCCGTGTCTGGGTTGGAGAACATTCAGTACTTC.